This T cell receptor (beta chain) was found in a study of CD4 T cell repertoires in COVID-19. Overall study context: After roughly 10 days of IL-2 expansion, CFSE-low cells were relabeled and restimulated with other coronavirus spikes. General study findings and limits: Sharing of several most expanded SARS-CoV-2-reactive clonotypes across memory subsets suggested intraclonal diversification. In SARS-CoV and/or HKU1 spike cultures, between roughly 6 and 26% of SARS-CoV-2 clonotypes reappeared.

About this clone itself: Its antigen is as yet unknown.

CDR3 length equals 12 residues. Trimming stripped 3 bases from V and 6 bases from J, with 6 bases between. Germline CDR1 is MDHEN and CDR2 is SYDVKM. Donors had recovered from mild-to-severe COVID-19. Method: immunoSEQ multiplex PCR; TCRdb's copy keeps in-frame clones and lacks some. There are approximately 75,000 clones in the sample; 83% occur only once, and approximately 0.6% lies in the top ten. Material: CD4+ T cells from peripheral blood, obtained after recovery from COVID-19. The clonotype was recovered from a human donor who had COVID-19. This rearrangement joins TRBV28 to TRBJ1-3; D is ambiguous. CDR3 bases: TGTGCCAGCAGTTTTTCCAAAAACACCATATATTTT. Amino acid sequence: CASSFSKNTIYF.